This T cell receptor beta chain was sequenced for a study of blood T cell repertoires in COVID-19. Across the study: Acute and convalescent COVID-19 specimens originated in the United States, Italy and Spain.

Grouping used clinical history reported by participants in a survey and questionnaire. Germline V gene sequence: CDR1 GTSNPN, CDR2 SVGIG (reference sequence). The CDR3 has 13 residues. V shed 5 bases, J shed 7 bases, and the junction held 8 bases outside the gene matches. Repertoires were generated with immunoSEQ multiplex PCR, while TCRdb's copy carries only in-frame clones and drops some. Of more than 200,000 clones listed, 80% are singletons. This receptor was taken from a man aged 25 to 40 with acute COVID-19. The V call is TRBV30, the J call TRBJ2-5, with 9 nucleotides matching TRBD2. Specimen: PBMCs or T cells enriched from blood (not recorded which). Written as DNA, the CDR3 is TGTGCCTGGTCTGGACTAGCGATCGGGACCCAGTACTTC. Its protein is CAWSGLAIGTQYF.